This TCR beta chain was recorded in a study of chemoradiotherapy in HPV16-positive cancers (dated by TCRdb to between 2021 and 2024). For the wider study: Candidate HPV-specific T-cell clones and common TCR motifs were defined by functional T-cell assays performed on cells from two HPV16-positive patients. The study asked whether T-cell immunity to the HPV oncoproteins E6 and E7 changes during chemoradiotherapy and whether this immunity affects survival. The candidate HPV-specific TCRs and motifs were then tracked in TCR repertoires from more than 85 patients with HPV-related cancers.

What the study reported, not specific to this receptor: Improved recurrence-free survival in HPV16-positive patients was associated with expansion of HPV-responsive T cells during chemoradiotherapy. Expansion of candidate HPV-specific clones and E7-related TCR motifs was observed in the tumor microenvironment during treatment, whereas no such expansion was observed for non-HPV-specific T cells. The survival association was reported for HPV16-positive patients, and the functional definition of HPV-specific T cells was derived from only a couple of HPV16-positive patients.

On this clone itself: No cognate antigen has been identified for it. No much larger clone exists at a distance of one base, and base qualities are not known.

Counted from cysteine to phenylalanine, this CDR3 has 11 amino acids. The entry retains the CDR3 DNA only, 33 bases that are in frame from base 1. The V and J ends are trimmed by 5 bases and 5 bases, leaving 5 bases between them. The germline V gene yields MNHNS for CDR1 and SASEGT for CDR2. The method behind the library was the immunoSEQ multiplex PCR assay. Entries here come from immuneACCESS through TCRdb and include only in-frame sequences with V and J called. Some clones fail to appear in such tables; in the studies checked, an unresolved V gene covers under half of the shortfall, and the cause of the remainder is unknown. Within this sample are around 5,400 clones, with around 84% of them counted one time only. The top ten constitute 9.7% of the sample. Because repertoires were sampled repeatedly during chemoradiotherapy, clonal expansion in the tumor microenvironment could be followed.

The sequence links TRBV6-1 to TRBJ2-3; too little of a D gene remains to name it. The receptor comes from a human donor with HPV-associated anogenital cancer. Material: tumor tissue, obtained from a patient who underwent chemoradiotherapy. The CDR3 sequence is CASSFGDTQYF. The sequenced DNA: TGTGCCAGCAGTTTTGGAGATACGCAGTATTTT.